The text below deals with one TCR beta chain. Germline CDR1 reads LNHDA; CDR2 reads SQIVND (reference sequence). V gave up 3 bases and J gave up 6 bases; unmatched junction bases: 4. The CDR3 has 13 amino acids. The data derive from a study of blood T cell repertoires in COVID-19. The data were produced by immunoSEQ multiplex PCR, yet TCRdb's version contains in-frame clones alone and is incomplete. Of roughly 99,000 clones in the sample, less than 90% were seen once. The material sequenced was peripheral blood. The V and J genes are TRBV19 and TRBJ2-5, with TRBD1 identical over 7 bases. The receptor was derived from a human donor in a cohort sampled during active COVID-19. The CDR3 coding sequence is TGTGCCAGTAGTATGGGGACAGTGAAGACCCAGTACTTC. Protein sequence: CASSMGTVKTQYF.